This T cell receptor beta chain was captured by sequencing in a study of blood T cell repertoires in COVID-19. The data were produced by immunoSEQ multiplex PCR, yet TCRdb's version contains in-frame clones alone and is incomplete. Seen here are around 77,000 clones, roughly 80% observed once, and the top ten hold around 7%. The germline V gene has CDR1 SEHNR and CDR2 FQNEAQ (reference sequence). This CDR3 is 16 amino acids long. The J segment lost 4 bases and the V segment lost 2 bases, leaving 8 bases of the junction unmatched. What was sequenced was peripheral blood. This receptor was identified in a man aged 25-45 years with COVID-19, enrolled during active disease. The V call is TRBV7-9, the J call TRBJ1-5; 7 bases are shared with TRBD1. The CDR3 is CASSLSDRDVNQPQHF. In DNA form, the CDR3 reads TGTGCCAGCAGCTTATCTGACAGGGACGTAAATCAGCCCCAGCATTTT.